These 20 T cell receptor beta chains were all obtained from the same sample, sequenced in a study of beta chain features in type 1 diabetes. Expressed TCRB transcripts were sequenced after all isolated RNA was converted to cDNA. The assay was immunoSEQ multiplex PCR, and TCRdb's table has in-frame clones only and misses some. The sample lists under 25,000 clones, more than 45% occurring once. Broader study findings: In all four CD4+ subsets, TCRB CDR3 length was significantly, moderately reduced in type 1 diabetes.

These receptors' targets are unknown. The specimen was stem cell memory CD4+ T cells from blood. Receptors originate from a man between 18 and 29 years old with type 1 diabetes.

This clone was seen more than once but under ten times. The CDR3 bases are TGTGCCAGCAGTTCTCCGGGACAGACTCCCTTCGATGAAAAACTGTTTTTT. It is translated as CASSSPGQTPFDEKLFF. The chain recombines TRBV28 with TRBJ1-4; 7 positions agree with TRBD1. With 4 bases clipped from V and 6 bases from J, the junction kept 14 bases outside the gene matches. CDR3 size: 17 residues. CDR1 and CDR2 (germline): MDHEN, SYDVKM.

V gene TRBV5-4 combines with J gene TRBJ2-1, with no clear D. The ends were cut back, 0 bases at V and 8 bases at J, with 12 bases in the middle. From germline, CDR1 is SGHNT and CDR2 YYREEE (reference sequence). The CDR3 has 14 residues. The CDR3 sequence is CASSLGGIGHEQFF. In nucleotides, the CDR3 is TGTGCCAGCAGCTTGGGCGGAATCGGCCATGAGCAGTTCTTC.

The chain recombines TRBV25-1 with TRBJ2-7; 7 positions match TRBD1. V gave up 2 bases and J gave up 5 bases; unmatched junction bases: 9. CDR1 MGHDK and CDR2 SYGVNS come from the germline V gene. The CDR3 runs to 15 residues. The CDR3 spells CASSEDGDRAHEQYF. CDR3 DNA sequence: TGTGCCAGCAGTGAAGACGGAGACAGGGCGCACGAGCAGTACTTC.

The chain links TRBV5-1 to TRBJ2-6; 7 positions match TRBD2. Germline V CDR1 and CDR2: SGHRS, YFSETQ. CDR3 length: 16 amino acids. J was trimmed by 4 bases and V by 1 base; bases with no gene match: 5. This chain's CDR3 is CASSLIREAGANVLTF. The CDR3 DNA reads TGCGCCAGCAGCTTGATTCGGGAGGCCGGGGCCAACGTCCTGACTTTC.

This sequence joins TRBV27 and TRBJ1-2; 8 bases map to TRBD1. J was trimmed by 5 bases and V by 5 bases; bases with no gene match: 10. CDR1 MNHEY and CDR2 SMNVEV come from the germline V gene (reference sequence). CDR3 length: 15 residues. The CDR3 loop is CASSPLGDRPYGYTF. CDR3 DNA sequence: TGTGCCAGCAGTCCCCTAGGGGACAGGCCTTATGGCTACACCTTC.

This clone was counted a few times. The chain uses TRBV5-1 and TRBJ2-3; 9 nucleotides align to TRBD2. The CDR3 spans 16 residues. V was pared by 7 bases and J by 4 bases, with 13 bases of the junction left unmatched. The V gene's germline CDR1 is SGHRS and CDR2 YFSETQ. CDR3 sequence reads: CASRPQVAGEADTQYF. CDR3 nucleotide sequence: TGCGCCAGCCGGCCCCAAGTAGCGGGAGAGGCAGATACGCAGTATTTT. Supplemented by reference TRBV5-1 and TRBJ2-3, the full variable domain reads KAGVTQTPRYLIKTRGQQVTLSCSPISGHRSVSWYQQTPGQGLQFLFEYFSETQRNKGNFPGRFSGRQFSNSRSEMNVSTLELGDSALYLCASRPQVAGEADTQYFGPGTRLTVL.

The V gene is TRBV7-2, the J gene TRBJ2-7, with 8 positions matching TRBD1. CDR3 size: 13 residues. Trimming cost V 4 bases and J 3 bases; bases outside gene matches: 2. Per germline, CDR1 SGHTA and CDR2 FQGNSA. The CDR3 region is CASSSTGGYEQYF. CDR3 in DNA: TGTGCCAGCAGCTCAACAGGGGGCTACGAGCAGTACTTC.

This chain connects TRBV30 to TRBJ1-2; 8 positions agree with TRBD1. With V trimmed by 8 bases and J by 2 bases, 7 bases remained unmatched. The CDR3 contains 13 residues. Looked up from germline, CDR1 is GTSNPN and CDR2 is SVGIG (reference sequence). CDR3 protein: CAGGDRSNYGYTF. Written as DNA, the CDR3 is TGTGCCGGAGGGGACAGGTCCAACTATGGCTACACCTTC.

There are a few counts of this clone. The chain combines TRBV5-1 with TRBJ2-2; TRBD2 matches at 14 bases. The CDR3 contains 16 residues. Per germline, CDR1 SGHRS and CDR2 YFSETQ. Trimming at V came to 7 bases and at J to 7 bases, leaving 9 bases not matched to a gene. CDR3 nucleotides: TGCGCCAGCCTGGGACTAGCGGGAGATGATGGCGGGGAGCTGTTTTTT. This encodes CASLGLAGDDGGELFF.

This clone occurred once. The rearrangement uses TRBV28 and TRBJ1-5, with D hard to call. V lost 7 bases, J lost 7 bases, and 11 bases lay in between. This CDR3 comprises 12 residues. Germline values: CDR1 MDHEN, CDR2 SYDVKM. CDR3 residues: CASTSSAQPQHF. As DNA, the CDR3 is TGTGCCAGCACCTCCAGCGCGCAGCCCCAGCATTTT.

The rearrangement joins TRBV30 to TRBJ2-5, with D unclear. Germline values: CDR1 GTSNPN, CDR2 SVGIG (reference sequence). The CDR3 has 14 amino acids. The V gene lost 3 bases and the J gene lost 1 base, with 12 bases spanning the gap. This CDR3 is CAWSAAAVQETQYF. CDR3 nucleotide sequence: TGTGCCTGGAGCGCCGCGGCGGTCCAAGAGACCCAGTACTTC.

V gene TRBV5-1 combines with J gene TRBJ2-3; D is uncertain. Deletions cut 3 bases from V and 0 bases from J, with 5 bases between. Germline CDR1 SGHRS, CDR2 YFSETQ. The CDR3 length is 13 residues. CDR3 sequence reads: CASSSVSTDTQYF. The DNA for the CDR3 is TGCGCCAGCAGCTCAGTTAGCACAGATACGCAGTATTTT.

The chain couples TRBV7-8 to TRBJ1-1; 7 nucleotides match TRBD1. The CDR3 contains 15 residues. The germline V gene has CDR1 SGHVS and CDR2 FQNEAQ. The junction had 13 bases not matched to a gene; V was cut back by 5 bases and J by 7 bases. In nucleotides, the CDR3 is TGTGCCAGCAGCCCCAGTACGACAGGGAGAGATGAAGCTTTCTTT. Amino acids: CASSPSTTGRDEAFF.

The chain has TRBV6-5 and TRBJ1-2, with D tentatively TRBD1 (5 bases). The germline V and J ends were trimmed by 7 bases and 1 base, with 13 bases remaining between them. Germline V gene sequence: CDR1 MNHEY, CDR2 SVGAGI. This CDR3 comprises 14 residues. The CDR3 nucleotides are TGTGCCAGCAAGGACGACAGCCTTAACTATGGCTACACCTTC. Translation gives CASKDDSLNYGYTF.

The chain combines TRBV7-2 with TRBJ1-4; unclear D gene. In germline, CDR1 is SGHTA, CDR2 FQGNSA. Trimming shortened V by 5 bases and J by 8 bases, and 15 bases separated the two germline ends. The CDR3 is 14 residues long. The chain's CDR3 is CASSRGRDWEKLFF. CDR3 in DNA: TGTGCCAGCAGCCGTGGCCGCGACTGGGAAAAACTGTTTTTT.

The chain carries TRBV29-1 and TRBJ2-5, with D maybe TRBD1 (5 bases). Trimming took 4 bases from V and 3 from J, leaving 9 bases between them. There are 12 residues in the CDR3. In germline, CDR1 is SQVTM, CDR2 ANQGSEA. CDR3 loop: CSVGQPKETQYF. Written as DNA, the CDR3 is TGCAGCGTTGGACAGCCCAAAGAGACCCAGTACTTC.

This clone was recorded only once. The V and J genes are TRBV6-5 and TRBJ2-7; maybe TRBD2 (6 bases). Per the germline V gene, CDR1 is MNHEY and CDR2 is SVGAGI. The V end was cut by 8 bases, the J end by 3 bases, with 11 bases between. The CDR3 length is 12 residues. Here the CDR3 reads CASSPGDYEQYF. The CDR3 nucleotides read TGTGCCAGCTCCCCGGGGGACTACGAGCAGTACTTC.

The rearrangement uses TRBV28 and TRBJ1-1; 11 bases line up with TRBD1. The V gene's germline CDR1 is MDHEN and CDR2 SYDVKM. The V gene end was trimmed by 10 bases and the J gene end by 7 bases; junction bases not matched to a gene: 11. The CDR3 loop spans 14 amino acids. CDR3 in DNA: TGTGCCATCACCCGGGACAGGGGGTTCGGTGAAGCTTTCTTT. This sequence encodes CAITRDRGFGEAFF.

With regard to this clone: The sample carries other DNA sequences with the same CDR3. This rearrangement joins TRBV7-2 to TRBJ2-1, with D maybe TRBD2 (6 bases). V lost 5 bases to trimming and J lost 5 bases, with 10 bases between them. Germline lookup yields CDR1 SGHTA and CDR2 FQGNSA. The CDR3 extends over 13 amino acids. The CDR3 protein is CASSLGLNNEQFF. DNA of the CDR3: TGTGCCAGCAGCCTCGGACTAAACAATGAGCAGTTCTTC.

This chain joins TRBV30 and TRBJ1-3; no reliable D call. Looked up from germline, CDR1 is GTSNPN and CDR2 is SVGIG (reference sequence). The length of the CDR3 is 14 residues. The V end lost 0 bases, the J end lost 2 bases, and 8 bases lay between the germline ends. The CDR3 region is CAWSVTVTGNTIYF. DNA of the CDR3: TGTGCCTGGAGTGTGACTGTGACTGGAAACACCATATATTTT.